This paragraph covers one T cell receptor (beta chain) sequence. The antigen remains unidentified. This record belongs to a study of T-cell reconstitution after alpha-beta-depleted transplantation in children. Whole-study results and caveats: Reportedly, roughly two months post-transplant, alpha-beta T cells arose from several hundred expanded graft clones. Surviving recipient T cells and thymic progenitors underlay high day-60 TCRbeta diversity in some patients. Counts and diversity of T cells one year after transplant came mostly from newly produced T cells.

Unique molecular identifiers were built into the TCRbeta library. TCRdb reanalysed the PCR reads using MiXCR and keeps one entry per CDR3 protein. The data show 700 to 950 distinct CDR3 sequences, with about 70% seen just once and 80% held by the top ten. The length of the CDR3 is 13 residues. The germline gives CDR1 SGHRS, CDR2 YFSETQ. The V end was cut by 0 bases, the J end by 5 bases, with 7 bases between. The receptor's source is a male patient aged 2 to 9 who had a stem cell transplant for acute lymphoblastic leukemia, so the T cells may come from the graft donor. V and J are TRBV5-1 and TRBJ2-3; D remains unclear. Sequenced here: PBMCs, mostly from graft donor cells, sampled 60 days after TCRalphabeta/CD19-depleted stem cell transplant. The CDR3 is CASSLGSGDTQYF. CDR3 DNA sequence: TGCGCCAGCAGCTTGGGGAGTGGAGATACGCAGTATTTT. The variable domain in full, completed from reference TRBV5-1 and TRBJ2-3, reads KAGVTQTPRYLIKTRGQQVTLSCSPISGHRSVSWYQQTPGQGLQFLFEYFSETQRNKGNFPGRFSGRQFSNSRSEMNVSTLELGDSALYLCASSLGSGDTQYFGPGTRLTVL.